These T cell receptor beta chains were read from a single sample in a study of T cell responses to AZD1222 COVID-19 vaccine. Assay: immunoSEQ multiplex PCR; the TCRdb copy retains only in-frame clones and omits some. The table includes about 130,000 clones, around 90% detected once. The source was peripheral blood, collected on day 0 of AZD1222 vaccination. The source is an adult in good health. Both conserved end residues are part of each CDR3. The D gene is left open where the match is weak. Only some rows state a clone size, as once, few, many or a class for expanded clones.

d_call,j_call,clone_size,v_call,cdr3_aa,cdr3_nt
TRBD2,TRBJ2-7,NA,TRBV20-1,CSASFGLADYEQYF,TGCAGTGCTAGTTTCGGCCTAGCGGATTACGAGCAGTACTTC
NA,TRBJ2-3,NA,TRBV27,CASSLLVPGGTDTQYF,TGTGCCAGCAGTTTGCTAGTCCCTGGGGGCACAGATACGCAGTATTTT
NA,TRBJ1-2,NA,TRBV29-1,CSVPLAEDYGYTF,TGCAGCGTCCCCCTGGCGGAAGACTATGGCTACACCTTC
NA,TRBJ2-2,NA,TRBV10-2,CASSEFGELFF,TGCGCCAGCAGTGAGTTCGGGGAGCTGTTTTTT
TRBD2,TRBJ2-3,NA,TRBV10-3,CAISQNGGAGGTQYF,TGTGCCATCAGTCAAAACGGGGGGGCCGGAGGTACGCAGTATTTT
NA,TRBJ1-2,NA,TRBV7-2,CASSPRQDPYYGYTF,TGTGCCAGCAGCCCAAGACAGGACCCCTACTATGGCTACACCTTC
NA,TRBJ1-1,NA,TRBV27,CASSFRGLTEAFF,TGTGCCAGCAGTTTTCGGGGGCTCACTGAAGCTTTCTTT
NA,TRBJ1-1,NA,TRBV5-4,CASSQERRNTEAFF,TGTGCCAGCAGCCAGGAACGGAGGAACACTGAAGCTTTCTTT
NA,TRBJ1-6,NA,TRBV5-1,CASSSTGGYSPLHF,TGCGCCAGCAGCTCGACAGGTGGTTATTCACCCCTCCACTTT
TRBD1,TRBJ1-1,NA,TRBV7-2,CASSPRAGGIGNTEAFF,TGTGCCAGCAGCCCAAGAGCAGGGGGCATAGGGAACACTGAAGCTTTCTTT
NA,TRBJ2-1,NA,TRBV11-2,CASSFGRTYNEQFF,TGTGCCAGCAGCTTCGGGCGGACCTACAATGAGCAGTTCTTC
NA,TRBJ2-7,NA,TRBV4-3,CASSPGGNYEQYF,TGCGCCAGCAGTCCTGGGGGGAACTACGAGCAGTACTTC
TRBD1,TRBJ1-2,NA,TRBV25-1,CASSYGSTGGPNYGYTF,TGTGCCAGCAGTTATGGCTCAACAGGGGGACCCAACTATGGCTACACCTTC
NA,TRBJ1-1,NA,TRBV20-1,CSAWENTEAFF,TGCAGTGCCTGGGAAAACACTGAAGCTTTCTTT
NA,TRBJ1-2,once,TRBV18,CASSPPTFVGYTF,TGTGCCAGCTCACCACCGACCTTCGTTGGCTACACCTTC
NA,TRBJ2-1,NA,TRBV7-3,CASSPGQYNEQFF,TGTGCCAGCAGCCCTGGACAATACAATGAGCAGTTCTTC
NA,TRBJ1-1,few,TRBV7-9,CASSFGVGYTEAFF,TGTGCCAGCAGCTTCGGGGTCGGGTACACTGAAGCTTTCTTT